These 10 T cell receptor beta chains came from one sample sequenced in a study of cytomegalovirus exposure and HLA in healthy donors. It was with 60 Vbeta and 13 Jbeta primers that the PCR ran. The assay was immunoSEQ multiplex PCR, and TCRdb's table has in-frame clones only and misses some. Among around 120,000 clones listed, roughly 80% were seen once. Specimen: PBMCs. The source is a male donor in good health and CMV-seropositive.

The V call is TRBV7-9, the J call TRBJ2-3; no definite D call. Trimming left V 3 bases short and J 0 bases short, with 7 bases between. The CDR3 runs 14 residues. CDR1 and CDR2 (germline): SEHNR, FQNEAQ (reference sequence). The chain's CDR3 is CASSFASSTDTQYF. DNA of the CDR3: TGTGCCAGCAGCTTTGCTAGTAGCACAGATACGCAGTATTTT.

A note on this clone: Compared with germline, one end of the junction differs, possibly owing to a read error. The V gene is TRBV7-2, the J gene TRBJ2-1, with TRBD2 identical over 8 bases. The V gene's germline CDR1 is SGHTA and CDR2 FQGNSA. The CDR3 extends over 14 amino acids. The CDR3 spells CASSLFLAGASPIF. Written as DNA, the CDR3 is TGTGCCAGCAGCTTATTTCTAGCGGGTGCTTCACCGATCTTC. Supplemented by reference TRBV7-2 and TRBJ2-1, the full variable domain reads GAGVSQSPSNKVTEKGKDVELRCDPISGHTALYWYRQSLGQGLEFLIYFQGNSAPDKSGLPSDRFSAERTGGSVSTLTIQRTQQEDSAVYLCASSLFLAGASPIFGPGTRLTVL.

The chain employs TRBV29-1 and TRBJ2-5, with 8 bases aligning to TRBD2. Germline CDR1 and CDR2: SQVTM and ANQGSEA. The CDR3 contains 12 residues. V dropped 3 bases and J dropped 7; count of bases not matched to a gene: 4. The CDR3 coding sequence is TGCAGCGTTGAGGCTGCGGGGGGGACCCAGTACTTC. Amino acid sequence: CSVEAAGGTQYF.

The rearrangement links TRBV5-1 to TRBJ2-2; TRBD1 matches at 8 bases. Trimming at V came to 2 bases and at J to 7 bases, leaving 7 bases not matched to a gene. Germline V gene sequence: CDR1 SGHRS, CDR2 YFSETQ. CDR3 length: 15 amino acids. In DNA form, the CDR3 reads TGCGCCAGCAGCTTAAGACAGGGGTTGGACGGGGAGCTGTTTTTT. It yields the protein CASSLRQGLDGELFF. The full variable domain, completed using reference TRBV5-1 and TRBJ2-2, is KAGVTQTPRYLIKTRGQQVTLSCSPISGHRSVSWYQQTPGQGLQFLFEYFSETQRNKGNFPGRFSGRQFSNSRSEMNVSTLELGDSALYLCASSLRQGLDGELFFGEGSRLTVL.

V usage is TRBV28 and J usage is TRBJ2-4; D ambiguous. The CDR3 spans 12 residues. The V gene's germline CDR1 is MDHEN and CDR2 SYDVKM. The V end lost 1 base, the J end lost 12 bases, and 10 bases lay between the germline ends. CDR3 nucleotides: TGTGCCAGCAGTTTATATGGTGGTAGTCAGTACTTC. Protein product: CASSLYGGSQYF.

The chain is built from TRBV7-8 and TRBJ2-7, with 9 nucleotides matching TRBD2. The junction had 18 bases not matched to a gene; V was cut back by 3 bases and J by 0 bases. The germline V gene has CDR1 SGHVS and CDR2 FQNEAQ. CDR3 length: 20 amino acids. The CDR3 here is CASSLGPGLASPPNSYEQYF. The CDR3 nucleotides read TGTGCCAGCAGCTTGGGCCCGGGACTAGCATCCCCCCCTAACTCCTACGAGCAGTACTTC.

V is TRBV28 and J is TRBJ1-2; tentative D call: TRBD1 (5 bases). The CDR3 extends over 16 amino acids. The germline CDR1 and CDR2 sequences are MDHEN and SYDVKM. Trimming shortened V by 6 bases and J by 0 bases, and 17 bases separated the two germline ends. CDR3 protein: CASSLLRATANYGYTF. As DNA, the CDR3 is TGTGCCAGCAGCCTCCTAAGGGCGACAGCTAACTATGGCTACACCTTC.

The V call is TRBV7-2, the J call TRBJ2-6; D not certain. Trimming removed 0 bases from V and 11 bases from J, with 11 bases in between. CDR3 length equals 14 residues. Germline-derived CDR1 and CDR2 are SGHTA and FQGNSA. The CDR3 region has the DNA TGTGCCAGCAGCTTAGCGCTATCCTCTCACGTCCTGACTTTC. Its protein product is CASSLALSSHVLTF.

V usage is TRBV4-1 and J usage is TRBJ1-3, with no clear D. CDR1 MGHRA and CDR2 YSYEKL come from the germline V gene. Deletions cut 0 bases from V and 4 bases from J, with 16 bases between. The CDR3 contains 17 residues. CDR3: CASSQDQSQILGNTIYF. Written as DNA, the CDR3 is TGCGCCAGCAGCCAAGATCAGTCCCAGATACTAGGAAACACCATATATTTT.

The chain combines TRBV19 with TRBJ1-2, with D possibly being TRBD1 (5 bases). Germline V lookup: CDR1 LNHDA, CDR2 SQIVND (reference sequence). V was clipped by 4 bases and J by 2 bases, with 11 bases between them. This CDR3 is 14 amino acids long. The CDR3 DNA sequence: TGTGCCAGTAGTACTCCCGGGGGAAACTATGGCTACACCTTC. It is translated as CASSTPGGNYGYTF.